What follows is one T cell receptor beta chain and its context. Its antigen is not known. This specimen belongs to a study of cytotoxic CD8 clonotypes in ibrutinib-treated CLL. The wider study: Partial response occurred in 24 patients and complete response in 2; at median approximately 68 months, roughly 15 remained remitted and 12 progressed. There were, on average, about 260,000 productive templates and about 85,000 productive rearrangements per sample. Study results and caveats: Public clonotypes, found uncommonly, either contracted or stayed stable on treatment.

The CDR3 length is 11 residues. In germline, CDR1 is MNHEY, CDR2 SVGAGI. Trimming stripped 4 bases from V and 8 bases from J, with 8 bases between. Investigators sought sequencing depths of between 1 in 200,000 and 1 in 1 million T cells. The repertoire was sequenced with immunoSEQ multiplex PCR; TCRdb's copy has only in-frame clones and lacks some. The sample has 35,000 to 40,000 clones, 70% to 80% seen once. The sequenced sample was PBMCs, obtained at disease progression, from a patient treated with ibrutinib. V is TRBV6-5 and J is TRBJ1-2, with D hard to call. The source is a human donor with chronic lymphocytic leukemia. The CDR3 DNA reads as TGTGCCAGCAGTTCCCGAGGGGGCTACACCTTC. Its translation is CASSSRGGYTF.